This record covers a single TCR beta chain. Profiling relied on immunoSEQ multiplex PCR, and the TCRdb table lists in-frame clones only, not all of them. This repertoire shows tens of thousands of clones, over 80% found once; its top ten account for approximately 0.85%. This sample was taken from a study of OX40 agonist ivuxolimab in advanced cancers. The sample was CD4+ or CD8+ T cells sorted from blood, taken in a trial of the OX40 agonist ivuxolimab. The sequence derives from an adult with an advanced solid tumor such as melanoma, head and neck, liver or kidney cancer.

Here the CDR3 DNA reads TGTGCCAGCAGCAGGCGGGACGGTGAAGAGACCCAGTACTTC. It is translated as CASSRRDGEETQYF. V usage is TRBV5-6 and J usage is TRBJ2-5, with D possibly being TRBD2 (6 bases). Germline CDR1 reads SGHDT; CDR2 reads YYEEEE. Trimming stripped 4 bases from V and 3 bases from J, with 13 bases between. The CDR3 loop spans 14 amino acids.